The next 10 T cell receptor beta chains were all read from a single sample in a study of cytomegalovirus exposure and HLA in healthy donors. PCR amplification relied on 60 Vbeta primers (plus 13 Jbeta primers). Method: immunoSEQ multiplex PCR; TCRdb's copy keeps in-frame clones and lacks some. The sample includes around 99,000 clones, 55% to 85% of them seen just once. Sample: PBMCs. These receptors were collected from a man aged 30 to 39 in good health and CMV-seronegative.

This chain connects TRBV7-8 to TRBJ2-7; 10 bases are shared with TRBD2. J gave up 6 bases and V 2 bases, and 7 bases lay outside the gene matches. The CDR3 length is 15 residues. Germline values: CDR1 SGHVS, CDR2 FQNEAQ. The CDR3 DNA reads TGTGCCAGCAGCTTAATGGTAGCGGGAGGCGGCGAGCAGTACTTC. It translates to CASSLMVAGGGEQYF.

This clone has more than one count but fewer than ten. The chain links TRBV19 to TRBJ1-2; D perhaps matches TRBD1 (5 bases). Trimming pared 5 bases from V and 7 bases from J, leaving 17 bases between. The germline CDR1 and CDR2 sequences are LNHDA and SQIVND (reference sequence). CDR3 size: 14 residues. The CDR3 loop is CASSLRAPTGGYTF. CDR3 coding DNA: TGTGCCAGTAGTCTTCGCGCCCCTACAGGTGGCTACACCTTC. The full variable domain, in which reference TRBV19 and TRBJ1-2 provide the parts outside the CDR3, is DGGITQSPKYLFRKEGQNVTLSCEQNLNHDAMYWYRQDPGQGLRLIYYSQIVNDFQKGDIAEGYSVSREKKESFPLTVTSAQKNPTAFYLCASSLRAPTGGYTFGSGTRLTVV.

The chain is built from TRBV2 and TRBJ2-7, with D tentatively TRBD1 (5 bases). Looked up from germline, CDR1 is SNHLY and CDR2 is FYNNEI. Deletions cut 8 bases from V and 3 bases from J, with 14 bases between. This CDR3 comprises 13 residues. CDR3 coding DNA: TGTGCCAGCCGTCCGATCGACAGCTACGAGCAGTACTTC. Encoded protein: CASRPIDSYEQYF.

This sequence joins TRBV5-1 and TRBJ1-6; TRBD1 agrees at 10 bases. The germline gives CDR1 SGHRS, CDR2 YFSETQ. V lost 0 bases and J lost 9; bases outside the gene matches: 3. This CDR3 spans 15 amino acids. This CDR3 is CASSLEGTGVSPLHF. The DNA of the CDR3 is TGCGCCAGCAGCTTGGAAGGGACAGGGGTTTCACCCCTCCACTTT.

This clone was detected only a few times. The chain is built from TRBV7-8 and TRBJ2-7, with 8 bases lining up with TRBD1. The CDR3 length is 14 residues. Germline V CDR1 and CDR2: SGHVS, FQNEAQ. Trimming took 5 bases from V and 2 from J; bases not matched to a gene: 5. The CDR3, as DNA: TGTGCCAGCAGCGGGACAGGTTTTACCTACGAGCAGTACTTC. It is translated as CASSGTGFTYEQYF.

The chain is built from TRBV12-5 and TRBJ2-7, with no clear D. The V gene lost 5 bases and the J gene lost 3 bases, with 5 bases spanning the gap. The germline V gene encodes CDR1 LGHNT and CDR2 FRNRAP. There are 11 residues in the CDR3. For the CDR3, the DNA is TGTGCTAGTGGTATATACTACGAGCAGTACTTC. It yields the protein CASGIYYEQYF.

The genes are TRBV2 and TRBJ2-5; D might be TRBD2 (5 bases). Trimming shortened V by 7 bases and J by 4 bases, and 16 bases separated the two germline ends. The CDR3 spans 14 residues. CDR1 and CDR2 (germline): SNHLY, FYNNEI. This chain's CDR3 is CASILGIGGETQYF. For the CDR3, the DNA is TGTGCCAGCATTCTTGGGATCGGAGGAGAGACCCAGTACTTC. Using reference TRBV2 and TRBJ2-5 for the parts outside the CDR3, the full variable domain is EPEVTQTPSHQVTQMGQEVILRCVPISNHLYFYWYRQILGQKVEFLVSFYNNEISEKSEIFDDQFSVERPDGSNFTLKIRSTKLEDSAMYFCASILGIGGETQYFGPGTRLLVL.

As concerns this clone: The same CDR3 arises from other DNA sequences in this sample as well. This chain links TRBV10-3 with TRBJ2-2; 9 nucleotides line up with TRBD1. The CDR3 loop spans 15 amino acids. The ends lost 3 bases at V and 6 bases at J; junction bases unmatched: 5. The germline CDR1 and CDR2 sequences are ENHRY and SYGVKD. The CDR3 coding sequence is TGTGCCATCAGTGAAGGACAGGGGTGGGCCGGGGAGCTGTTTTTT. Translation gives CAISEGQGWAGELFF.

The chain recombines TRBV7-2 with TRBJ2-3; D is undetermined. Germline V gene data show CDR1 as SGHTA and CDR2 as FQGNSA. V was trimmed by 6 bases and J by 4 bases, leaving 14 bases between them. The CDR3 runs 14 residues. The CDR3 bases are TGTGCCAGCAGACGATCTTTTGGGCCAGATACGCAGTATTTT. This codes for CASRRSFGPDTQYF.

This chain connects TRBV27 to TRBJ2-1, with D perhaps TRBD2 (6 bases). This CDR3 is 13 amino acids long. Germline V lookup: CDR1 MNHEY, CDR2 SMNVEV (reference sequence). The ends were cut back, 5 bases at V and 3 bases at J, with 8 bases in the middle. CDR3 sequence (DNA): TGTGCCAGCAGTCCGGGACTCTACAATGAGCAGTTCTTC. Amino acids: CASSPGLYNEQFF.